This TCR beta chain was identified in a study of beta chain features in type 1 diabetes. General study results and limits: There was a possibility that cDNA sequencing over-represented cells with high TCR expression.

As every portion of the isolated RNA was reverse transcribed, the sequencing read expressed TCRB transcripts. An average near 3.57 million reads came from naive, central memory and regulatory T cell samples. The method was immunoSEQ multiplex PCR; TCRdb's version includes in-frame clones alone and lacks a portion of them. The sample shows a few hundred thousand clones, 30% of them seen only once. V was clipped by 4 bases and J by 4 bases, with 8 bases between them. CDR3 length: 12 amino acids. From germline, CDR1 is SNHLY and CDR2 FYNNEI. Isolation of CD4+ naive, central memory, regulatory and stem cell-like memory cells was achieved by sorting via CD45RO/CCR7/CD25/CD127/CD95/CD27. Notes on this clone: Its antigen remains unidentified.

The clonotype was recovered from a man younger than 35 in good health. Specimen: naive CD4+ T cells from blood. The chain combines TRBV2 with TRBJ2-7; either TRBD1 or TRBD2 may fit D (5 bases each). The CDR3 DNA reads as TGTGCCAGCAGTGGGGACCGGTACGAGCAGTACTTC. The encoded protein is CASSGDRYEQYF.